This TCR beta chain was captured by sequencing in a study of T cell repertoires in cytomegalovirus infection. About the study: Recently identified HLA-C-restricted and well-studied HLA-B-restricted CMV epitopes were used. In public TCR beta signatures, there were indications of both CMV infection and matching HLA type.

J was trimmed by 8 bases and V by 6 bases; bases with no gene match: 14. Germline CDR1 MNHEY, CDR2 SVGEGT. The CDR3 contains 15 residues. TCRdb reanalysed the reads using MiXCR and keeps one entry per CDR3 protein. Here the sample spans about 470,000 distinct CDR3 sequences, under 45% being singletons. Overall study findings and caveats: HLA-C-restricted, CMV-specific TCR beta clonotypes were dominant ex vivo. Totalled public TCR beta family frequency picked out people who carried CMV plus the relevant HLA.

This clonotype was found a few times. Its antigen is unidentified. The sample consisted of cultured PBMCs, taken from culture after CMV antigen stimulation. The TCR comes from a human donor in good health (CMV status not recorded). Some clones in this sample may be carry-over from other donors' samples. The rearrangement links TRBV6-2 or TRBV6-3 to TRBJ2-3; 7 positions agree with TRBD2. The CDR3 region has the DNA TGTGCCAGCAGCTTCGGGACTATCCGGGCAGGTACGCAGTATTTT. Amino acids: CASSFGTIRAGTQYF.